This entry lists 29 T cell receptor beta chains sequenced from one sample in a study of spatial heterogeneity in lung cancer. Time point described: sample taken at primary tumor resection. Tumor, nontumor lung or frozen PBMC supplied whole RNA, sequenced without sorting. TCRdb re-called the 5' RACE reads with MiXCR, one entry per CDR3 protein. This table has about 92,000 distinct CDR3 sequences, around 12% appearing once. The sequenced sample was PBMCs, obtained at surgery. The receptor source for this set is a male donor with early-stage non-small cell lung cancer.

This chain joins TRBV6-2 or TRBV6-3 and TRBJ2-3; 8 bases map to TRBD1. Germline values: CDR1 MNHEY, CDR2 SVGEGT. Germline trimming cut 5 bases from V and 4 bases from J; bases unmatched to any gene: 11. This CDR3 region has 16 residues. This CDR3 is CASSPLRQGPSDTQYF. In DNA, the CDR3 is TGTGCCAGCAGTCCCCTCCGACAGGGGCCTTCAGATACGCAGTATTTT.

This clonotype was counted only a few times. V and J are TRBV12-3 or TRBV12-4 and TRBJ2-7; D possibly corresponds to TRBD2 (6 bases). Between the trimmed V and J ends, which lost 2 bases and 4 bases, there was a span of 12 bases. The CDR3 is made up of 14 amino acids. This chain's CDR3 is CASSLRAGRYEQYF. CDR3 sequence (DNA): TGTGCCAGCAGTTTACGTGCAGGGAGGTACGAGCAGTACTTC.

This clonotype was seen only a few times. This chain joins TRBV28 and TRBJ2-7; the D call may be TRBD1 or TRBD2 (5 bases each). V was cut by 11 bases and J by 0 bases, with 17 bases left in between. CDR1 MDHEN and CDR2 SYDVKM come from the germline V gene. This CDR3 contains 14 residues. Written as DNA, the CDR3 is TGTGCCGACTGGGACGGGCAAAACTCCTACGAGCAGTACTTC. This gives the protein CADWDGQNSYEQYF.

This clonotype was picked up many times. The V call is TRBV10-3, the J call TRBJ2-7, with TRBD1 matching 8 bases. The CDR3 length is 14 residues. Germline V lookup: CDR1 ENHRY, CDR2 SYGVKD. Unmatched junction bases numbered 8, after V lost 6 bases and J lost 4 bases. In DNA, the CDR3 is TGTGCCATCAGCTCCGGGACAGGAACGTACGAGCAGTACTTC. Amino acid sequence: CAISSGTGTYEQYF.

V gene TRBV29-1 combines with J gene TRBJ2-1; TRBD2 matches at 16 bases. CDR1 and CDR2 (germline): SQVTM, ANQGSEA. Germline trimming cut 6 bases from V and 5 bases from J; bases unmatched to any gene: 13. CDR3 length: 18 amino acids. CDR3 region: CSVFPSGLAGGPNNEQFF. CDR3 in DNA: TGCAGCGTCTTCCCCTCGGGACTAGCGGGGGGGCCTAACAATGAGCAGTTCTTC.

This clonotype turned up a few times. V is TRBV11-2 and J is TRBJ2-3; the match to TRBD1 covers 11 bases. Germline CDR1 and CDR2: SGHAT and FQNNGV. V lost 5 bases, J lost 4 bases, and 2 bases stayed unmatched. This CDR3 region has 14 residues. The CDR3 nucleotides are TGTGCCAGCAGCAGGGACAGGGGGGCAGATACGCAGTATTTT. As protein: CASSRDRGADTQYF.

V gene TRBV7-2 combines with J gene TRBJ2-3; 12 bases map to TRBD2. The CDR3 contains 15 residues. The germline V gene has CDR1 SGHTA and CDR2 FQGNSA. V lost 3 bases and J lost 4; bases outside the gene matches: 2. CDR3 nucleotides: TGTGCCAGCAGCTTGCTAGCGGGAGGGTCAGATACGCAGTATTTT. Protein product: CASSLLAGGSDTQYF.

This clonotype was seen at least ten times. The genes are TRBV4-3 and TRBJ2-7; D tentatively reads TRBD1 or TRBD2 (5 bases each). The CDR3 contains 14 residues. Trimming shortened V by 1 base and J by 5 bases, and 12 bases separated the two germline ends. Germline V lookup: CDR1 LGHNA, CDR2 YSLEER. The CDR3 region has the DNA TGCGCCAGCAGCCAAGGCCCGGGGCGCGACGAGCAGTACTTC. This gives the protein CASSQGPGRDEQYF.

This sequence joins TRBV15 and TRBJ2-3; tentatively, D is TRBD2 (6 bases). V lost 0 bases, J lost 4 bases, and 14 bases lay in between. Germline V gene lookup returns CDR1 LNHNV and CDR2 YYDKDF (reference sequence). This CDR3 comprises 16 residues. The CDR3, as DNA: TGTGCCACCAGCAGAGAGAGGGACCTAGCGCCAGATACGCAGTATTTT. Translation: CATSRERDLAPDTQYF.

The chain joins TRBV7-2 to TRBJ1-5; D gene unclear. Between the trimmed V and J ends, which lost 1 base and 2 bases, there was a span of 15 bases. Germline loops: CDR1 SGHTA, CDR2 FQGNSA. The CDR3 has 17 amino acids. CDR3 DNA: TGTGCCAGCAGCTTAGTTTGGAACCCGGTGGGCAATCAGCCCCAGCATTTT. Translation: CASSLVWNPVGNQPQHF.

This rearrangement joins TRBV7-3 to TRBJ2-1; D is possibly TRBD2 (6 bases). This CDR3 contains 13 residues. Deletions cut 5 bases from V and 10 bases from J, with 15 bases between. CDR1 SGHTA and CDR2 FQGTGA come from the germline V gene. The CDR3 DNA sequence: TGTGCCAGCAGCCTTACGGCCCGGGAGGAGCAGTTCTTC. Amino acids: CASSLTAREEQFF.

This clonotype was picked up many times. CDR3 sequence reads: CASSQSRDRGNSPLHF. CDR3 nucleotides: TGCGCCAGCAGCCAAAGCCGGGACAGGGGTAATTCACCCCTCCACTTT. The chain uses TRBV4-3 and TRBJ1-6, with 10 bases matching TRBD1. The CDR3 runs 16 residues. The V gene's germline CDR1 is LGHNA and CDR2 YSLEER. V dropped 2 bases and J dropped 6; count of bases not matched to a gene: 4.

This clonotype was found a few times. The genes are TRBV7-9 and TRBJ1-4; D is unclear. V lost 1 base and J lost 7, with 13 bases in between. In germline, CDR1 is SEHNR, CDR2 FQNEAQ (reference sequence). The CDR3 is 15 residues long. CDR3 region: CASSLGRSATEKLFF. DNA for the CDR3: TGTGCCAGCAGCTTAGGGCGCTCGGCTACTGAAAAACTGTTTTTT.

As for this clonotype: A much larger clone is a single base away; this may be a read error. This chain uses TRBV4-1 with TRBJ2-1; TRBD1 agrees at 8 bases. Germline CDR1 is MGHRA and CDR2 is YSYEKL. Trimming took 1 base from V and 9 from J; bases not matched to a gene: 11. The CDR3 is 16 residues long. This CDR3 is CASSQASGQEASEQFF. The CDR3 DNA follows: TGCGCCAGCAGCCAAGCCTCGGGACAGGAGGCTTCTGAGCAGTTCTTC.

This clonotype was seen more than once but under ten times. The genes are TRBV6-9 and TRBJ2-5, with D unclear. V lost 5 bases and J lost 0, with 10 bases in between. The germline gives CDR1 MNHGY, CDR2 SVAAGI. The CDR3 covers 14 residues. The chain's CDR3 is CASSNHRDQETQYF. The CDR3 coding sequence is TGTGCCAGCAGTAATCATAGGGACCAAGAGACCCAGTACTTC.

The V and J genes are TRBV27 and TRBJ1-4, with 8 bases fitting TRBD1. Germline V gives CDR1 MNHEY, CDR2 SMNVEV (reference sequence). This CDR3 has 14 amino acids. V shed 11 bases, J shed 0 bases, and the junction held 5 bases outside the gene matches. As DNA, the CDR3 is TGTGCCGTCGGACAGGGCGCAACTAATGAAAAACTGTTTTTT. This codes for CAVGQGATNEKLFF. Filled out from reference TRBV27 and TRBJ1-4, the complete variable domain reads EAQVTQNPRYLITVTGKKLTVTCSQNMNHEYMSWYRQDPGLGLRQIYYSMNVEVTDKGDVPEGYKVSRKEKRNFPLILESPSPNQTSLYFCAVGQGATNEKLFFGSGTQLSVL.

The rearrangement joins TRBV5-1 to TRBJ2-7; 7 bases map to TRBD1. This CDR3 region has 14 residues. Germline V CDR1 and CDR2: SGHRS, YFSETQ. V lost 6 bases and J lost 0; bases outside the gene matches: 6. This chain's CDR3 is CASTRDRASYEQYF. For the CDR3, the DNA is TGCGCCAGCACCCGGGACAGAGCCTCCTACGAGCAGTACTTC.

This clonotype has a handful of counts. The J gene is TRBJ1-2, the V gene TRBV28; 10 bases map to TRBD1. In germline, CDR1 is MDHEN, CDR2 SYDVKM. CDR3 length: 14 amino acids. The trim removed 6 bases at V and 4 bases at J, leaving 5 bases unmatched. CDR3 loop: CASRMTGGVYGYTF. The CDR3 DNA reads TGTGCCAGCAGAATGACAGGGGGCGTCTATGGCTACACCTTC.

This clonotype was observed a few times. The chain combines TRBV7-9 with TRBJ2-2, with D uncertain. CDR3 length equals 16 residues. The germline V and J ends were trimmed by 3 bases and 2 bases, with 13 bases remaining between them. CDR1 SEHNR and CDR2 FQNEAQ come from the germline V gene (reference sequence). The CDR3 reads CASSLSSTVNTGELFF. The CDR3, as DNA: TGTGCCAGCAGCTTGTCTTCCACGGTCAACACCGGGGAGCTGTTTTTT.

This clonotype has at least ten counts. The chain employs TRBV20-1 and TRBJ2-7, with TRBD2 matching 11 bases. This CDR3 is built from 13 residues. The V gene's germline CDR1 is DFQATT and CDR2 SNEGSKA (reference sequence). The CDR3 bases are TGCAGCTTCCCTAGCGGGAGGTTGTACGAGCAGTACTTC. It encodes CSFPSGRLYEQYF.

CDR3 in DNA: TGTGCCAGCAGCCTCAGGGGGATTGAAGCTTTCTTT. This translates into CASSLRGIEAFF. The chain couples TRBV7-2 to TRBJ1-1, with 7 bases aligning to TRBD1. This CDR3 spans 12 amino acids. The V gene end was trimmed by 5 bases and the J gene end by 7 bases; junction bases not matched to a gene: 4. The germline V gene encodes CDR1 SGHTA and CDR2 FQGNSA.

This sequence joins TRBV7-6 and TRBJ2-3, with 8 bases matching TRBD1. Germline trimming cut 1 base from V and 4 bases from J; bases unmatched to any gene: 7. CDR3 length: 16 amino acids. Germline V lookup: CDR1 SGHVS, CDR2 FNYEAQ. The CDR3 DNA reads as TGTGCCAGCAGCTTAGGGACAGGGAGGCTCCCAGATACGCAGTATTTT. Translating it yields CASSLGTGRLPDTQYF.

Here the CDR3 DNA reads TGCAGTGCAACTACAGTAGCGGGAGTTCCCTACAATGAGCAGTTCTTC. It codes for CSATTVAGVPYNEQFF. The rearrangement uses TRBV20-1 and TRBJ2-1; 9 bases match TRBD2. Trimming took 6 bases from V and 2 from J; bases not matched to a gene: 11. The CDR3 runs 16 residues. Germline CDR1 reads DFQATT; CDR2 reads SNEGSKA (reference sequence).

This clonotype was seen only a few times. The chain carries TRBV20-1 and TRBJ1-1; D gene unclear. Trimming left V 0 bases short and J 0 bases short, with 8 bases between. The CDR3 extends over 14 amino acids. In germline, CDR1 is DFQATT, CDR2 SNEGSKA (reference sequence). The CDR3 loop is CSARDGNLNTEAFF. CDR3 in DNA: TGCAGTGCTAGAGACGGCAACTTGAACACTGAAGCTTTCTTT.

Of note for this clonotype: Mismatch with germline at one junction end may stem from a read error. The V call is TRBV12-3 or TRBV12-4, the J call TRBJ2-3, with D tentatively TRBD2 (6 bases). The length of the CDR3 is 16 residues. The CDR3: CAGSFLSSEFTDTQYF. In DNA form, the CDR3 reads TGTGCCGGCAGTTTTCTTTCTAGCGAATTCACAGATACGCAGTATTTT.

CDR3 protein: CAISESGDRGYTEAFF. The CDR3 coding sequence is TGTGCCATCAGTGAGTCGGGAGACAGGGGTTACACTGAAGCTTTCTTT. The V and J genes are TRBV10-3 and TRBJ1-1; 8 nucleotides match TRBD1. The CDR3 is 16 amino acids. Germline lookup yields CDR1 ENHRY and CDR2 SYGVKD. The V gene end was trimmed by 0 bases and the J gene end by 3 bases; junction bases not matched to a gene: 6.

This chain links TRBV6-4 with TRBJ2-5, with D possibly being TRBD1 or TRBD2 (5 bases each). Germline CDR1 reads MRHNA; CDR2 reads SNTAGT. The CDR3 runs 16 residues. CDR3 sequence reads: CADFRPPGGGQETQYF. Here the CDR3 DNA reads TGTGCTGATTTCAGACCGCCCGGTGGGGGTCAAGAGACCCAGTACTTC.

A few counts support this clonotype. The gene calls are TRBV4-3 and TRBJ1-3, with TRBD1 matching 9 bases. This CDR3 has 14 residues. The junction had 5 bases not matched to a gene; V was cut back by 5 bases and J by 6 bases. From germline, CDR1 is LGHNA and CDR2 YSLEER. The CDR3 region is CASSNRQGVNTIYF. CDR3 DNA: TGCGCCAGCAGCAATAGACAGGGGGTAAACACCATATATTTT.

This clonotype was seen only a few times. The J gene is TRBJ2-3, the V gene TRBV20-1; perhaps D is TRBD1 or TRBD2 (5 bases each). The CDR3 loop spans 13 amino acids. The V gene's germline CDR1 is DFQATT and CDR2 SNEGSKA (reference sequence). V was trimmed by 3 bases and J by 3 bases, leaving 10 bases between them. CDR3 nucleotide sequence: TGCAGTGCTAGGAGGGGAGCGACAGATACGCAGTATTTT. Translation gives CSARRGATDTQYF.